Listed below are T cell receptor beta chains from one sample, sequenced in a study of beta chain features in type 1 diabetes. The assay was immunoSEQ multiplex PCR, and TCRdb's table has in-frame clones only and misses some. The table lists a few hundred thousand clones, over 10% of them singletons. The sequenced material came from naive CD4+ T cells from blood. These receptor sequences come from a man between 18 and 35 years old in good health. The CDR3 runs from the conserved cysteine through the conserved F or W. D genes are given only for firm matches. Some rows mark clone size as missing; the rest say once, few, many or name a class of expanded clone.

>TRBV4-3|TRBD1|few|TRBJ2-6
CASSHDRVSGANVLTF
TGCGCCAGCAGCCATGACAGGGTTTCTGGGGCCAACGTCCTGACTTTC
>TRBV7-2|TRBD2|few|TRBJ2-7
CASRLRLAGPYEQYF
TGTGCCAGCAGACTCAGGCTAGCGGGACCCTACGAGCAGTACTTC
>TRBV27|NA|NA|TRBJ2-4
CASSWAGSAKNIQYF
TGTGCCAGCAGTTGGGCAGGGTCAGCCAAAAACATTCAGTACTTC
>TRBV18|TRBD1|few|TRBJ2-7
CASSPGQGDRLHF
TGTGCCAGCTCCCCGGGACAGGGGGACCGGCTGCACTTC
>TRBV6-1|NA|few|TRBJ2-7
CASTPRQLSYEQYF
TGTGCCAGCACTCCTAGACAGCTCTCCTACGAGCAGTACTTC
>TRBV29-1|TRBD1|few|TRBJ1-5
CSVGQGNQPQHF
TGCAGCGTTGGACAGGGTAATCAGCCCCAGCATTTT
>TRBV30|TRBD1|few|TRBJ1-6
CAWSEGTGASPLHF
TGTGCCTGGAGTGAAGGGACAGGTGCTTCACCCCTCCACTTT
>TRBV30|NA|NA|TRBJ2-7
CAWSIAYEQYF
TGTGCCTGGAGTATAGCCTACGAGCAGTACTTC
>TRBV7-2|TRBD2|few|TRBJ2-1
CASSLPSSGGARSYNEQFF
TGTGCCAGCAGCTTACCCTCTAGCGGGGGGGCCCGCTCCTACAATGAGCAGTTCTTC
>TRBV21-1|NA|few|TRBJ1-5
CASSKVRSKGQDNQPQHF
TGTGCCAGCAGCAAAGTAAGAAGCAAGGGACAGGACAATCAGCCCCAGCATTTT
>TRBV29-1|TRBD2|NA|TRBJ2-7
CSARTSGSGYEQYF
TGCAGCGCACGGACTAGCGGGAGTGGCTACGAGCAGTACTTC
>TRBV30|NA|NA|TRBJ1-2
CAWNPGRGKYFGYGYTF
TGTGCCTGGAACCCGGGGAGGGGCAAATATTTCGGCTATGGCTACACCTTC
>TRBV9|TRBD1|few|TRBJ2-7
CASSVGTGLYHEQYF
TGTGCCAGCAGCGTAGGGACAGGGTTGTACCACGAGCAGTACTTC
>TRBV30|NA|NA|TRBJ1-4
CAWSPQGTNEKLFF
TGTGCCTGGAGCCCACAGGGAACTAATGAAAAACTGTTTTTT
>TRBV28|NA|NA|TRBJ1-2
CASSLPWGGYGYTF
TGTGCCAGCAGTTTACCGTGGGGGGGCTATGGCTACACCTTC
>TRBV10-3|TRBD2|NA|TRBJ2-7
CAISRTSGSYEQYF
TGTGCCATCAGCAGGACTAGCGGATCCTACGAGCAGTACTTC
>TRBV7-2|TRBD1|few|TRBJ2-7
CASSKTGGYEQYF
TGTGCCAGCAGCAAGACAGGGGGCTACGAGCAGTACTTC
>TRBV6-5|NA|few|TRBJ2-2
CASSYSPPGELFF
TGTGCCAGCAGTTATTCCCCTCCCGGGGAGCTGTTTTTT
>TRBV4-2|NA|NA|TRBJ1-1
CASSLSGTSNTEAFF
TGTGCCAGCAGCCTCTCGGGAACTTCAAACACTGAAGCTTTCTTT
>TRBV7-2|NA|NA|TRBJ2-7
CASSTGGYSYEQYF
TGTGCCAGCAGCACCGGAGGCTACTCCTACGAGCAGTACTTC
>TRBV9|NA|NA|TRBJ2-4
CASSALGTSHIQYF
TGTGCCAGCAGCGCCCTCGGGACAAGTCACATTCAGTACTTC
>TRBV4-3|NA|NA|TRBJ1-1
CASSLQLNTEAFF
TGCGCCAGCAGTCTACAGTTGAACACTGAAGCTTTCTTT
>TRBV29-1|NA|few|TRBJ1-3
CSAAPLGRGNTIYF
TGCAGCGCCGCCCCTCTTGGCAGGGGAAACACCATATATTTT
>TRBV5-1|NA|few|TRBJ2-5
CASSPQGLRQETQYF
TGCGCCAGCAGCCCGCAGGGTCTGAGACAAGAGACCCAGTACTTC
>TRBV19|NA|few|TRBJ1-5
CASSIAGGDQPQHF
TGTGCCAGTAGTATCGCCGGGGGGGATCAGCCCCAGCATTTT
>TRBV14|NA|NA|TRBJ2-2
CASSRNYATGELFF
TGTGCCAGCAGCCGTAACTATGCTACCGGGGAGCTGTTTTTT
>TRBV10-3|TRBD2|NA|TRBJ2-7
CAISDASGSYEQYF
TGTGCCATCAGTGACGCTAGCGGGAGTTACGAGCAGTACTTC
>TRBV4-1|NA|NA|TRBJ1-1
CASSQGPGRQAFF
TGCGCCAGCAGCCAAGGTCCCGGGAGGCAAGCTTTCTTT
>TRBV5-1|TRBD1|NA|TRBJ2-2
CASSLSGQGFLLTGELFF
TGCGCCAGCAGCTTGTCCGGACAGGGATTTTTGTTGACCGGGGAGCTGTTTTTT
>TRBV18|NA|NA|TRBJ1-5
CASSEVGWSNQPQHF
TGTGCCAGCTCAGAGGTTGGCTGGAGCAATCAGCCCCAGCATTTT
>TRBV28|TRBD1|NA|TRBJ2-1
CASSLTRQGRYNEQFF
TGTGCCAGCAGTTTAACCCGACAGGGGCGATACAATGAGCAGTTCTTC
>TRBV4-3|TRBD2|NA|TRBJ2-1
CASSHLPTSGVNEQFF
TGCGCCAGCAGCCATCTTCCGACTAGCGGAGTAAATGAGCAGTTCTTC
>TRBV7-2|TRBD2|few|TRBJ2-6
CASRLAGTISGANVLTF
TGTGCCAGCAGACTAGCGGGTACTATATCTGGGGCCAACGTCCTGACTTTC
>TRBV7-9|TRBD2|few|TRBJ2-5
CASSFAGAQQTQYF
TGTGCCAGCAGCTTTGCGGGAGCCCAACAGACCCAGTACTTC
>TRBV30|TRBD1|few|TRBJ2-7
CAWSRQGALEQYF
TGTGCCTGGTCCCGACAGGGGGCGCTTGAGCAGTACTTC
>TRBV9|TRBD2|NA|TRBJ2-1
CASSVGSGRSVASYNEQFF
TGTGCCAGCAGCGTAGGAAGCGGGAGGAGCGTCGCCTCCTACAATGAGCAGTTCTTC
>TRBV7-7|TRBD1|few|TRBJ1-1
CASSHEDRRNTEAFF
TGTGCTAGCAGCCACGAGGACAGGCGGAACACTGAAGCTTTCTTT
>TRBV4-3|NA|NA|TRBJ1-5
CASSQDLWGGNQPQHF
TGCGCCAGCAGCCAAGATCTTTGGGGAGGCAATCAGCCCCAGCATTTT
>TRBV29-1|TRBD1|NA|TRBJ2-1
CSVEPGQGADNEQFF
TGCAGCGTTGAACCGGGACAGGGAGCGGACAATGAGCAGTTCTTC
>TRBV7-9|TRBD1|NA|TRBJ1-2
CASSFTGTGSYGYTF
TGTGCCAGCAGCTTTACCGGGACAGGGTCCTATGGCTACACCTTC